This TCR beta chain was identified in a study of blood T cell repertoires in COVID-19. Deletions cut 2 bases from V and 6 bases from J, with 9 bases between. The CDR3 is 13 amino acids. Germline V gives CDR1 SGHDT, CDR2 YYEEEE. The assay was immunoSEQ multiplex PCR, and TCRdb's table has in-frame clones only and misses some. This table holds about 190,000 clones, 89% found once. Sequencing was carried out using peripheral blood. The clonotype comes from a man aged 40-50 years with acute or convalescent COVID-19. This chain uses TRBV5-6 with TRBJ2-1; D possibly corresponds to TRBD2 (5 bases). The CDR3 DNA is TGTGCCAGCAGCTTTTTGGCGGGCAATGAGCAGTTCTTC. It yields the protein CASSFLAGNEQFF.